This TCR beta chain is from a study of shared clonotypes between healthy human individuals. V was pared by 1 base and J by 4 bases, with 9 bases of the junction left unmatched. The length of the CDR3 is 17 residues. Germline CDR1 and CDR2: MNHGY and SAAAGT. Template for every sorted-subset replicate PCR totaled approximately 0.2 ug DNA, around 32,000 T cell genomes. The assay was immunoSEQ multiplex PCR, and TCRdb's table has in-frame clones only and misses some. In the table there are about 2.3 million clones, 85% to 95% of which are singletons. This chain links TRBV6-8 with TRBJ2-3, with 9 positions matching TRBD2. The receptor's source is a man in his late teens or twenties in good health. Some clones in this sample may be carry-over from other donors' samples. Sequenced input: naive CD4+ T cells from PBMCs. Documented subset: CD45RA+ positively selected. Here the CDR3 DNA reads TGTGCCAGCAGTTACTTCCCTACTAGCGGGTCCTCAGATACGCAGTATTTT. Encoded protein: CASSYFPTSGSSDTQYF.